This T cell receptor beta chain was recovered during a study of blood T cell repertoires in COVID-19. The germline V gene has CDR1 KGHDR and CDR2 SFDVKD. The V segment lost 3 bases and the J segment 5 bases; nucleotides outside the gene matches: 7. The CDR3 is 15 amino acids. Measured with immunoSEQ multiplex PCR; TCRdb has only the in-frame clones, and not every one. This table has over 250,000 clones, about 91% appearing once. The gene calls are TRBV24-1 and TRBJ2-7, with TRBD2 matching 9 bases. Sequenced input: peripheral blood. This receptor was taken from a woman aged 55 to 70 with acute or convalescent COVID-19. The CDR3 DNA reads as TGTGCCACCAGTGATCCTGGTAGCGGGAGCCACGAGCAGTACTTC. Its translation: CATSDPGSGSHEQYF.